This passage covers 5 T cell receptor beta chains from one sample sequenced in a study of T-cell reconstitution after alpha-beta-depleted transplantation in children. The library targeted TCRbeta and was prepared with unique molecular identifiers. TCRdb reprocessed the PCR reads with MiXCR, giving one entry per CDR3 protein. This table holds 200,000 to 250,000 distinct CDR3 sequences, roughly a quarter found once. The sample here was PBMCs, mostly from graft donor cells, taken 360 days after TCRalphabeta/CD19-depleted stem cell transplant. The receptors were gathered from a female patient aged 2-9 years who had a stem cell transplant for congenital amegakaryocytic thrombocytopenia, so the T cells may come from the graft donor.

The chain recombines TRBV7-1 with TRBJ2-7; 8 nucleotides align to TRBD2. TRBV7-1 has ORF status, its function being uncertain. This CDR3 has 12 amino acids. The ends lost 3 bases at V and 9 bases at J; junction bases unmatched: 4. CDR3 protein: CASSSGLVAQYF. The CDR3 bases are TGTGCCAGCAGCTCGGGACTAGTTGCGCAGTACTTC.

This clonotype showed up just a few times. Here the CDR3 reads CASSEAILATQETQYF. The CDR3 DNA sequence: TGTGCCAGCAGTGAAGCAATACTAGCGACTCAAGAGACCCAGTACTTC. The V call is TRBV2, the J call TRBJ2-5, with TRBD2 identical over 7 bases. V trimming: 0 bases; J trimming: 2 bases; junction bases outside the gene matches: 6. Per germline, CDR1 SNHLY and CDR2 FYNNEI. There are 16 residues in the CDR3.

This chain joins TRBV28 and TRBJ2-7; D is undetermined. This CDR3 contains 14 residues. Trimming took off 5 bases at V and 2 bases at J, with 13 bases between the two ends. Per germline, CDR1 MDHEN and CDR2 SYDVKM. The CDR3 here is CASSPNPLTYEQYF. The CDR3 region has the DNA TGTGCCAGCAGTCCAAACCCCTTAACCTACGAGCAGTACTTC.

The chain couples TRBV4-3 to TRBJ2-7; 10 bases are a match to TRBD2. Per the germline V gene, CDR1 is LGHNA and CDR2 is YSLEER. CDR3 length: 17 amino acids. Losses at the gene ends were 0 bases for V and 6 bases for J; bases not matched to a gene: 11. The CDR3 protein is CASSQDYKREGRGEQYF. CDR3 nucleotide sequence: TGCGCCAGCAGCCAAGATTACAAGCGGGAGGGCCGTGGCGAGCAGTACTTC.

J is TRBJ1-6 and V is TRBV30; D is perhaps TRBD1 (5 bases). V was shortened by 5 bases and J by 10 bases, with 15 bases between the two germline ends. Germline V lookup: CDR1 GTSNPN, CDR2 SVGIG (reference sequence). The CDR3 has 13 residues. The CDR3 reads CAWRQGVRSPLHF. The DNA for the CDR3 is TGTGCCTGGCGGCAGGGCGTACGGTCACCCCTCCACTTT.